A selection of T cell receptor beta chains follows, all from one sample in a study of T cell responses to AZD1222 COVID-19 vaccine. The protocol was immunoSEQ multiplex PCR, while the TCRdb copy is restricted to in-frame clones and leaves out a portion. The data hold under 75,000 clones, with around 84% observed a single time. The sample in question was peripheral blood, obtained on day 0 of AZD1222 vaccination. The receptors come from an adult in good health. CDR3s include the opening cysteine and the closing phenylalanine or tryptophan. A D gene is named only where the DNA matches it firmly. Some rows mark clone size as missing; the rest say once, few, many or name a class of expanded clone.

j_gene	v_gene	abundance	d_gene	CDR3nt	CDR3aa
TRBJ2-5	TRBV4-1	.	.	TGCGCCAGCAGCCATTCTCTAGGAGAGACCCAGTACTTC	CASSHSLGETQYF
TRBJ2-5	TRBV18	.	.	TGTGCCAGCTCGATGTATGACAGGGAGGCTTCAGAGACCCAGTACTTC	CASSMYDREASETQYF
TRBJ1-1	TRBV19	once	.	TGTGCCAGTAAAATTGGTGGGCGGATGAACACTGAAGCTTTCTTT	CASKIGGRMNTEAFF
TRBJ2-7	TRBV7-2	.	.	TGTGCCAGCAGCTTAACAGACACGGGCATCCGAGGGCGTTCCTACGAGCAGTACTTC	CASSLTDTGIRGRSYEQYF
TRBJ2-5	TRBV29-1	.	TRBD1	TGCAGCGTTGAAACGGGACAGGGGGAAGAGACCCAGTACTTC	CSVETGQGEETQYF
TRBJ2-3	TRBV4-1	.	TRBD2	TGCGCCAGCAGCCAAGATTGGCTAGCGGGAGTGGCAGATACGCAGTATTTT	CASSQDWLAGVADTQYF
TRBJ1-2	TRBV11-2	.	TRBD1	TGTGCCAGCACCCCCCCTTACAACAGGGGGCGATTAGGTGGCTACACCTTC	CASTPPYNRGRLGGYTF
TRBJ1-5	TRBV19	.	.	TGTGCCAGTACCTATATAGGGGGGAATCAGCCCCAGCATTTT	CASTYIGGNQPQHF
TRBJ1-2	TRBV27	.	.	TGTGCCACCAGGCGGGTCCCCCGTGGCTACACCTTC	CATRRVPRGYTF
TRBJ2-2	TRBV7-6	.	.	TGTGCCAGCAGCTTAAAAGGTCGCACCGGGGAGCTGTTTTTT	CASSLKGRTGELFF
TRBJ2-7	TRBV20-1	few	.	TGCAGTGCTGGAAAGGGGGAGCAGTACTTC	CSAGKGEQYF
TRBJ2-2	TRBV6-5	once	TRBD1	TGTGCCAGCAGTTACCGACAGGGGTCCACCGGGGAGCTGTTTTTT	CASSYRQGSTGELFF
TRBJ2-7	TRBV13	.	.	TGTGCCAGCAGCTCCCGCGGTACCTACGAGCAGTACTTC	CASSSRGTYEQYF
TRBJ2-3	TRBV11-2	.	TRBD2	TGTGCCAGCAGCTTAGGAGCGGGGGGTTCAACAGATACGCAGTATTTT	CASSLGAGGSTDTQYF
TRBJ2-7	TRBV10-3	.	TRBD1	TGTGCCGGCCGGGACAGGGGATCGTACGAGCAGTACTTC	CAGRDRGSYEQYF
TRBJ2-7	TRBV7-9	.	.	TGTGCCAGCAGCTTAGGAATAGGGGTATCCTACGAGCAGTACTTC	CASSLGIGVSYEQYF
TRBJ1-1	TRBV18	.	.	TGTGCCAGCTCACCCCAAACGGGGACTGAAGCTTTCTTT	CASSPQTGTEAFF
TRBJ2-3	TRBV25-1	.	.	TGTGCCAGCAGCACCGGGACATGGGCAGATACGCAGTATTTT	CASSTGTWADTQYF
TRBJ1-1	TRBV4-1	.	.	TGCGCCAGCAGCCAAGGCGGGGGCGGCACTGAAGCTTTCTTT	CASSQGGGGTEAFF
TRBJ2-1	TRBV19	.	TRBD1	TGTGCCAGTAGTATACGGGACAGGGTGGGAAATGAGCAGTTCTTC	CASSIRDRVGNEQFF
TRBJ1-1	TRBV18	.	.	TGTGCCAGCTCACCACCACTAAAAGGACCGGGTCAGACCACTGAAGCTTTCTTT	CASSPPLKGPGQTTEAFF
TRBJ2-6	TRBV27	few	.	TGTGCCAGCAGGGGGCCCGGGTTGGGGGCCAACGTCCTGACTTTC	CASRGPGLGANVLTF
TRBJ1-3	TRBV5-1	.	.	TGCGCCAGCAGCTTGAGGCCCCAGGCGATCTCTGGAAACACCATATATTTT	CASSLRPQAISGNTIYF